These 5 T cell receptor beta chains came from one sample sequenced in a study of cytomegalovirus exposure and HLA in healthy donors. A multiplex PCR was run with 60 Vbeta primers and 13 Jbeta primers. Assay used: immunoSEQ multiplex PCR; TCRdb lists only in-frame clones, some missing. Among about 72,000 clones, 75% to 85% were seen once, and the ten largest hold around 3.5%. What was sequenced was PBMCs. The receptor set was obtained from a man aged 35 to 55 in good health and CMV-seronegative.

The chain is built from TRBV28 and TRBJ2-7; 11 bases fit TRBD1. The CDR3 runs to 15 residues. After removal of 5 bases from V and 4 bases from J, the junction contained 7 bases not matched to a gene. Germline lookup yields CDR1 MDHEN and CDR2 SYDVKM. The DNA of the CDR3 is TGTGCCAGCAGTACCCCCGGGACAGGGGGATACGAGCAGTACTTC. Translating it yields CASSTPGTGGYEQYF.

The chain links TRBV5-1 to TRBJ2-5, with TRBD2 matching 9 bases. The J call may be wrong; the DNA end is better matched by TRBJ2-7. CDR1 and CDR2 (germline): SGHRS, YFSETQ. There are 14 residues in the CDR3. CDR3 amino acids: CASSAGTSHYEQYF. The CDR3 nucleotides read TGCGCCAGCAGCGCCGGGACTAGCCACTACGAGCAGTACTTC.

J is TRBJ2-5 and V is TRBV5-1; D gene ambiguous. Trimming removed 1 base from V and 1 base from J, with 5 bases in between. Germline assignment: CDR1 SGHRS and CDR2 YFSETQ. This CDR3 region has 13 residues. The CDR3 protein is CASSLYSQETQYF. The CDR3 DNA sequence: TGCGCCAGCAGCTTGTACAGCCAAGAGACCCAGTACTTC.

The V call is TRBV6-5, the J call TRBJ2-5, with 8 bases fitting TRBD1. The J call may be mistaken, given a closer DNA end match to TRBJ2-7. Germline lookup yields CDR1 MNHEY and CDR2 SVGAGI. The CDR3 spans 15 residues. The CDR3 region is CASGPTGGKTYEQYF. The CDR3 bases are TGTGCCAGCGGACCCACAGGGGGTAAAACCTACGAGCAGTACTTC.

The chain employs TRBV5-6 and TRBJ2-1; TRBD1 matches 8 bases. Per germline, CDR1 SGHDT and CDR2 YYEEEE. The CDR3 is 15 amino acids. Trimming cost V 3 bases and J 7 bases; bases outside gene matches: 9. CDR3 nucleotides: TGTGCCAGCAGCTCCCAGGGGGCGCGTCGTAATGAGCAGTTCTTC. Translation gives CASSSQGARRNEQFF.